These T cell receptor beta chains were read from a single sample in a study of CD8 T cells in Susac syndrome. MiXCR was run by TCRdb on the immunoSEQ multiplex PCR reads, yielding one entry per CDR3 protein. Of some 190,000 distinct CDR3 sequences in the sample, about 94% were seen once. The sample was CD4+ T cells from PBMCs. The receptors derive from a human donor with multiple sclerosis. Both conserved end residues are part of each CDR3. A D gene is named only where the DNA matches it firmly. Part of the rows lack a size; the others show once, few, many or a class for expanded clones.

abundance: NA
j_gene: TRBJ2-2
d_gene: TRBD1
v_gene: TRBV10-3
CDR3aa: CAISDLTGDATGELFF
CDR3nt: TGTGCCATCAGTGACCTAACAGGGGACGCCACCGGGGAGCTGTTTTTT

abundance: NA
j_gene: TRBJ1-2
d_gene: TRBD1
v_gene: TRBV28
CDR3aa: CASQRTGSYGYTF
CDR3nt: TGTGCCAGCCAACGGACAGGGAGCTATGGCTACACCTTC

abundance: NA
j_gene: TRBJ1-2
d_gene: NA
v_gene: TRBV12-3/TRBV12-4
CDR3aa: CASSLDALRTALYTF
CDR3nt: TGTGCCAGCAGTTTAGACGCTCTGCGGACAGCACTGTACACCTTC

abundance: NA
j_gene: TRBJ2-1
d_gene: NA
v_gene: TRBV27
CDR3aa: CASYPGAGNEQFF
CDR3nt: TGTGCCAGCTATCCGGGGGCGGGGAATGAGCAGTTCTTC

abundance: few
j_gene: TRBJ1-1
d_gene: NA
v_gene: TRBV19
CDR3aa: CASSQIRGTEAFF
CDR3nt: TGTGCCAGTAGTCAAATCAGGGGAACTGAAGCTTTCTTT

abundance: NA
j_gene: TRBJ2-7
d_gene: NA
v_gene: TRBV20-1
CDR3aa: CSANTPFGGPYEQYF
CDR3nt: TGCAGTGCTAACACCCCCTTCGGGGGACCCTACGAGCAGTACTTC

abundance: NA
j_gene: TRBJ1-2
d_gene: NA
v_gene: TRBV19
CDR3aa: CASSPTILYGYTF
CDR3nt: TGTGCCAGTAGTCCGACAATACTCTATGGCTACACCTTC

abundance: NA
j_gene: TRBJ1-1
d_gene: NA
v_gene: TRBV4-2
CDR3aa: CASCKDNTEAFF
CDR3nt: TGTGCCAGTTGTAAAGATAACACTGAAGCTTTCTTT

abundance: NA
j_gene: TRBJ1-5
d_gene: NA
v_gene: TRBV6-2/TRBV6-3
CDR3aa: CASNKINQPQHF
CDR3nt: TGTGCCAGCAACAAGATCAATCAGCCCCAGCATTTT

abundance: NA
j_gene: TRBJ2-4
d_gene: NA
v_gene: TRBV20-1
CDR3aa: CSARYMRSPKNIQYF
CDR3nt: TGCAGTGCCCGATACATGCGCTCCCCAAAAAACATTCAGTACTTC

abundance: NA
j_gene: TRBJ1-6
d_gene: NA
v_gene: TRBV27
CDR3aa: CATSPATPWNSPLHF
CDR3nt: TGTGCCACCTCCCCCGCTACACCTTGGAATTCACCCCTCCACTTT

abundance: NA
j_gene: TRBJ2-3
d_gene: TRBD1
v_gene: TRBV9
CDR3aa: CASSVASGQGFTDTQYF
CDR3nt: TGTGCCAGCAGCGTAGCTTCGGGACAGGGCTTCACAGATACGCAGTATTTT

abundance: NA
j_gene: TRBJ2-4
d_gene: TRBD1
v_gene: TRBV20-1
CDR3aa: CSARRDRENIQYF
CDR3nt: TGCAGTGCTAGGCGGGACAGGGAAAACATTCAGTACTTC

abundance: NA
j_gene: TRBJ2-7
d_gene: TRBD1
v_gene: TRBV5-1
CDR3aa: CASSLGGQDYEQYF
CDR3nt: TGCGCCAGCAGCTTGGGGGGACAGGACTACGAGCAGTACTTC

abundance: NA
j_gene: TRBJ1-2
d_gene: NA
v_gene: TRBV6-5
CDR3aa: CASMERPNYGYTF
CDR3nt: TGTGCCAGCATGGAGAGACCAAACTATGGCTACACCTTC

abundance: NA
j_gene: TRBJ1-1
d_gene: NA
v_gene: TRBV12-3/TRBV12-4
CDR3aa: CASSLVGVWGKNTEAFF
CDR3nt: TGTGCCAGCAGCCTTGTGGGGGTCTGGGGTAAAAACACTGAAGCTTTCTTT

abundance: NA
j_gene: TRBJ2-3
d_gene: NA
v_gene: TRBV2
CDR3aa: CASSDQGGTDTQYF
CDR3nt: TGTGCCAGCAGTGATCAGGGGGGAACAGATACGCAGTATTTT

abundance: NA
j_gene: TRBJ1-2
d_gene: NA
v_gene: TRBV6-2/TRBV6-3
CDR3aa: CASSALPGRRMGGYTF
CDR3nt: TGTGCCAGCAGCGCCCTACCGGGACGGAGGATGGGGGGCTACACCTTC

abundance: NA
j_gene: TRBJ1-2
d_gene: TRBD1
v_gene: TRBV29-1
CDR3aa: CSVDRGNYGYTF
CDR3nt: TGCAGCGTTGACAGGGGGAACTATGGCTACACCTTC

abundance: NA
j_gene: TRBJ2-5
d_gene: TRBD1
v_gene: TRBV29-1
CDR3aa: CSVIDRAQTQYF
CDR3nt: TGCAGCGTCATTGACAGGGCCCAGACCCAGTACTTC

abundance: NA
j_gene: TRBJ2-1
d_gene: NA
v_gene: TRBV29-1
CDR3aa: CSAALPPLGEQFF
CDR3nt: TGCAGCGCCGCGTTACCCCCCCTCGGGGAGCAGTTCTTC

abundance: NA
j_gene: TRBJ2-1
d_gene: TRBD2
v_gene: TRBV5-1
CDR3aa: CASSLLSGGASNEQFF
CDR3nt: TGCGCCAGCAGCTTACTGAGCGGGGGGGCCTCCAATGAGCAGTTCTTC

abundance: NA
j_gene: TRBJ2-7
d_gene: NA
v_gene: TRBV6-2/TRBV6-3
CDR3aa: CASKMSRTGHKYF
CDR3nt: TGTGCCAGCAAGATGTCCCGCACGGGACATAAGTACTTC

abundance: NA
j_gene: TRBJ2-7
d_gene: NA
v_gene: TRBV18
CDR3aa: CASSTGANYEQYF
CDR3nt: TGTGCCAGCTCAACGGGGGCTAACTACGAGCAGTACTTC

abundance: NA
j_gene: TRBJ1-4
d_gene: NA
v_gene: TRBV5-1
CDR3aa: CASRRIGTDEKLFF
CDR3nt: TGCGCCAGCAGAAGGATCGGGACGGATGAAAAACTGTTTTTT

abundance: NA
j_gene: TRBJ1-2
d_gene: NA
v_gene: TRBV21-1
CDR3aa: CASRVREEDYGYTF
CDR3nt: TGTGCCAGCAGGGTCCGGGAGGAGGACTATGGCTACACCTTC

abundance: NA
j_gene: TRBJ2-1
d_gene: NA
v_gene: TRBV6-5
CDR3aa: CASSYQASSYNEQFF
CDR3nt: TGTGCCAGCAGTTATCAGGCCAGCTCCTACAATGAGCAGTTCTTC

abundance: NA
j_gene: TRBJ2-2
d_gene: NA
v_gene: TRBV7-9
CDR3aa: CASSRLGENTGELFF
CDR3nt: TGTGCCAGCAGTCGCTTAGGGGAGAACACCGGGGAGCTGTTTTTT

abundance: NA
j_gene: TRBJ1-1
d_gene: TRBD1
v_gene: TRBV20-1
CDR3aa: CSASVGPQGKEAFF
CDR3nt: TGCAGTGCTAGCGTCGGACCACAGGGGAAAGAAGCTTTCTTT

abundance: NA
j_gene: TRBJ1-1
d_gene: TRBD1
v_gene: TRBV14
CDR3aa: CASSQVQGARTEAFF
CDR3nt: TGTGCCAGCAGCCAGGTTCAGGGGGCGCGCACTGAAGCTTTCTTT

abundance: once
j_gene: TRBJ2-2
d_gene: NA
v_gene: TRBV5-4
CDR3aa: CASSFLSVGELFF
CDR3nt: TGTGCCAGCAGCTTTTTATCAGTCGGGGAGCTGTTTTTT

abundance: NA
j_gene: TRBJ1-5
d_gene: NA
v_gene: TRBV20-1
CDR3aa: CSAREGSQPQHF
CDR3nt: TGCAGTGCTAGAGAAGGAAGTCAGCCCCAGCATTTT

abundance: NA
j_gene: TRBJ2-1
d_gene: TRBD2
v_gene: TRBV5-4
CDR3aa: CASSSTSGSYNEQFF
CDR3nt: TGTGCCAGCAGCTCGACTAGCGGGAGCTACAATGAGCAGTTCTTC

abundance: NA
j_gene: TRBJ2-3
d_gene: TRBD1
v_gene: TRBV20-1
CDR3aa: CSAVWTGATDTQYF
CDR3nt: TGCAGTGCTGTTTGGACAGGGGCCACAGATACGCAGTATTTT

abundance: NA
j_gene: TRBJ2-3
d_gene: NA
v_gene: TRBV28
CDR3aa: CASSSPSGPPTDTQYF
CDR3nt: TGTGCCAGCAGTTCGCCCAGCGGGCCCCCCACAGATACGCAGTATTTT

abundance: NA
j_gene: TRBJ1-1
d_gene: NA
v_gene: TRBV12-3/TRBV12-4
CDR3aa: CASSLGRVVNTEAFF
CDR3nt: TGTGCCAGCAGTTTGGGCAGGGTGGTGAACACTGAAGCTTTCTTT

abundance: NA
j_gene: TRBJ1-6
d_gene: NA
v_gene: TRBV7-9
CDR3aa: CASSLQEGSPLHF
CDR3nt: TGTGCCAGCAGTTTGCAGGAGGGATCACCCCTCCACTTT

abundance: NA
j_gene: TRBJ1-1
d_gene: NA
v_gene: TRBV30
CDR3aa: CAGDRMNTEAFF
CDR3nt: TGTGCCGGCGATAGAATGAACACTGAAGCTTTCTTT

abundance: NA
j_gene: TRBJ1-4
d_gene: NA
v_gene: TRBV7-9
CDR3aa: CASSFLQSNEKLFF
CDR3nt: TGTGCCAGCAGCTTTCTTCAGTCGAATGAAAAACTGTTTTTT

abundance: NA
j_gene: TRBJ1-4
d_gene: NA
v_gene: TRBV20-1
CDR3aa: CSAERGGEKLFF
CDR3nt: TGCAGTGCTGAACGAGGCGGTGAAAAACTGTTTTTT